Below, 14 T cell receptor beta chains from the same sample are listed, as sequenced in a study of cytotoxic CD8 clonotypes in ibrutinib-treated CLL. Produced via immunoSEQ multiplex PCR; TCRdb's table is partial and in-frame only. The sample has 58,000 or so clones, less than 75% seen once. The sample consisted of PBMCs, taken after 12 months of ibrutinib treatment. The receptors originated from a human donor with chronic lymphocytic leukemia.

The chain is built from TRBV5-6 and TRBJ2-5; a weak D match, TRBD1 (5 bases). Germline V gene lookup returns CDR1 SGHDT and CDR2 YYEEEE. Trimming removed 0 bases from V and 0 bases from J, with 12 bases in between. There are 16 residues in the CDR3. The CDR3 coding sequence is TGTGCCAGCAGCTTGGGACAGACCCTGTACCAAGAGACCCAGTACTTC. Translated: CASSLGQTLYQETQYF.

The chain carries TRBV10-2 and TRBJ2-5, with TRBD1 matching 11 bases. J was trimmed by 4 bases and V by 10 bases; bases with no gene match: 8. The length of the CDR3 is 14 residues. In germline, CDR1 is WSHSY, CDR2 SAAADI. This CDR3 reads CATMDRGLSETQYF. The CDR3, as DNA: TGCGCCACCATGGACAGGGGGCTTTCAGAGACCCAGTACTTC.

This clone was counted ten times or more. The rearrangement links TRBV20-1 to TRBJ1-1; the D is unclear. The germline CDR1 and CDR2 sequences are DFQATT and SNEGSKA (reference sequence). Trimming cost V 3 bases and J 7 bases, with 6 bases left between them. The CDR3 is 10 residues long. The CDR3 here is CSARDGEAFF. CDR3 DNA sequence: TGCAGTGCTAGGGACGGTGAAGCTTTCTTT.

The V call is TRBV19, the J call TRBJ1-2; 8 bases fit TRBD1. Germline V lookup: CDR1 LNHDA, CDR2 SQIVND (reference sequence). The CDR3 is 14 residues long. J lost 2 bases, V lost 4 bases, and 3 bases had no gene match. CDR3 coding DNA: TGTGCCAGTAGTACCAGGGGGCGAAACTATGGCTACACCTTC. Amino acids: CASSTRGRNYGYTF.

The rearrangement links TRBV29-1 to TRBJ1-1; maybe TRBD1 (5 bases). Trimming cost V 1 base and J 4 bases, with 28 bases left between them. The CDR3 spans 19 residues. Germline values: CDR1 SQVTM, CDR2 ANQGSEA. The CDR3 loop reads CSVEGSVQGGVRVVTEAFF. In DNA, the CDR3 is TGCAGCGTTGAAGGCTCGGTTCAGGGAGGCGTAAGGGTGGTCACTGAAGCTTTCTTT.

The genes are TRBV27 and TRBJ2-6; 9 nucleotides align to TRBD1. CDR3 length: 16 amino acids. The ends lost 7 bases at V and 0 bases at J; junction bases unmatched: 4. Germline loops: CDR1 MNHEY, CDR2 SMNVEV (reference sequence). The CDR3 region has the DNA TGTGCCAGCATGGGACAGGGAAGCTCTGGGGCCAACGTCCTGACTTTC. Protein product: CASMGQGSSGANVLTF.

The chain links TRBV30 to TRBJ2-7; 8 bases are a match to TRBD2. V shed 0 bases, J shed 1 base, and the junction held 8 bases outside the gene matches. The germline V gene has CDR1 GTSNPN and CDR2 SVGIG (reference sequence). The CDR3 sequence is 16 residues long. CDR3 nucleotides: TGTGCCTGGAGTGTACGAGTAGGGACTAGTTCCTACGAGCAGTACTTC. This codes for CAWSVRVGTSSYEQYF.

The chain carries TRBV5-4 and TRBJ2-3; 7 nucleotides line up with TRBD2. Germline V lookup: CDR1 SGHNT, CDR2 YYREEE (reference sequence). The ends lost 0 bases at V and 1 base at J; junction bases unmatched: 5. CDR3 size: 16 residues. CDR3 bases: TGTGCCAGCAGCTTGGCCGGGCTAGCGGGCACAGATACGCAGTATTTT. This sequence encodes CASSLAGLAGTDTQYF.

The rearrangement joins TRBV18 to TRBJ2-3; D is unresolved. Trimming stripped 2 bases from V and 2 bases from J, with 5 bases between. Germline V gives CDR1 KGHSH, CDR2 LQKENI. This CDR3 contains 13 residues. DNA of the CDR3: TGTGCCAGCTCACCAGCCCACACAGATACGCAGTATTTT. It is translated as CASSPAHTDTQYF. The whole variable domain, remainder taken from reference TRBV18 and TRBJ2-3, is NAGVMQNPRHLVRRRGQEARLRCSPMKGHSHVYWYRQLPEEGLKFMVYLQKENIIDESGMPKERFSAEFPKEGPSILRIQQVVRGDSAAYFCASSPAHTDTQYFGPGTRLTVL.

This chain connects TRBV14 to TRBJ2-7; D is unclear. Germline lookup yields CDR1 SGHDN and CDR2 FVKESK. This CDR3 has 13 amino acids. Deletions cut 1 base from V and 6 bases from J, with 10 bases between. The CDR3 protein is CASSQAGFGEQYF. The DNA for the CDR3 is TGTGCCAGCAGCCAAGCCGGGTTTGGCGAGCAGTACTTC.

The sample holds many counts of this clone. V usage is TRBV11-2 and J usage is TRBJ2-5; tentatively, D is TRBD2 (6 bases). The CDR3 is made up of 14 amino acids. Trimming shortened V by 5 bases and J by 7 bases, and 17 bases separated the two germline ends. Per the germline V gene, CDR1 is SGHAT and CDR2 is FQNNGV. The CDR3 reads CASSQIVGGGTQYF. The CDR3, as DNA: TGTGCCAGCAGCCAAATAGTGGGGGGAGGGACCCAGTACTTC.

The chain couples TRBV5-4 to TRBJ2-7; 11 bases line up with TRBD1. V was clipped by 3 bases and J by 7 bases; unmatched bases: 3. This CDR3 contains 13 residues. The germline V gene encodes CDR1 SGHNT and CDR2 YYREEE (reference sequence). As DNA, the CDR3 is TGTGCCAGCAGCTCCGGGACAGGGGGGGAGCAGTACGTC. This translates into CASSSGTGGEQYV.

This clone occurred a few times. This CDR3 is CASSQQGFTRSYTF. The CDR3 bases are TGTGCCAGCAGCCAACAGGGGTTTACACGGAGCTACACCTTC. J is TRBJ1-2 and V is TRBV4-2, with D possibly matching TRBD1 (6 bases). From germline, CDR1 is LGHNA and CDR2 YNFKEQ. Trimming cost V 2 bases and J 9 bases, with 16 bases left between them. This CDR3 is 14 amino acids long.

The chain carries TRBV30 and TRBJ2-7; D is undetermined. The V gene lost 3 bases and the J gene lost 2 bases, with 11 bases spanning the gap. The CDR3 covers 13 residues. Germline V gene data show CDR1 as GTSNPN and CDR2 as SVGIG (reference sequence). CDR3 bases: TGTGCCTGGAGCATCGGGCAGGCCTACGAGCAGTACTTC. It specifies CAWSIGQAYEQYF.